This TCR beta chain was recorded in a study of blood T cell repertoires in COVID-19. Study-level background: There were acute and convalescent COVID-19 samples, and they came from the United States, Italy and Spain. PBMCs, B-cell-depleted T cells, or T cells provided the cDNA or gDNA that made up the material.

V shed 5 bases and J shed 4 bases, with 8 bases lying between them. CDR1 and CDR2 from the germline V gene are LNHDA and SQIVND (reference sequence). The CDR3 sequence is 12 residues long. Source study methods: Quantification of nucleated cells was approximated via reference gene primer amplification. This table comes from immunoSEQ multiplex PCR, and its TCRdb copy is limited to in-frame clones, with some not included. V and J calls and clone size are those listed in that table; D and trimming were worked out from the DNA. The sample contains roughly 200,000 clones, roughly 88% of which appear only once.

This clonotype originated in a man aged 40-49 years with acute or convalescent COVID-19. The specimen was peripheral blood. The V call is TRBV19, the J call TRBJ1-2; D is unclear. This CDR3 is CASSSVGYGYTF. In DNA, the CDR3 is TGTGCCAGTAGTTCGGTCGGCTATGGCTACACCTTC.